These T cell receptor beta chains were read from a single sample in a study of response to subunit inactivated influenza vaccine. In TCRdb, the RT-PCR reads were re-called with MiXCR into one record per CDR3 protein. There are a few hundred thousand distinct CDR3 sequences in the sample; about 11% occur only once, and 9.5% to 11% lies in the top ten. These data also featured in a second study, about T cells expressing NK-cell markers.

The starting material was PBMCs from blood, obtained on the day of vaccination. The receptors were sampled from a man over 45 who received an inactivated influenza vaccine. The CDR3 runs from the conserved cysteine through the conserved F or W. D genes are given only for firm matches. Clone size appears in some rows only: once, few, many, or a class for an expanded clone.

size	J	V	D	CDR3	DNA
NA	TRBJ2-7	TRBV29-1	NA	CSVSNGLLNYEQYF	TGCAGCGTCTCCAACGGCTTGCTGAACTACGAGCAGTACTTC
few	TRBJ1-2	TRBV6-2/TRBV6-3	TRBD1	CASSNGQGYGYTF	TGTGCCAGCAGTAACGGACAGGGCTATGGCTACACCTTC
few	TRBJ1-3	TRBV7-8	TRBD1	CASSLEGGSNTIYF	TGTGCCAGCAGCTTAGAAGGGGGCTCAAACACCATATATTTT
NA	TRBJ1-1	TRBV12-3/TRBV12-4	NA	CASRPGMGGTEAFF	TGTGCCAGCAGACCGGGGATGGGTGGCACTGAAGCTTTCTTT
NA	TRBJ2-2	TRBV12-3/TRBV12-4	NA	CASTPFPGMNTGELFF	TGTGCCAGCACCCCATTCCCGGGGATGAACACCGGGGAGCTGTTTTTT
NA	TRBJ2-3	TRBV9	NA	CASSVAGRVDTQYF	TGTGCCAGCAGCGTAGCAGGGCGGGTGGATACGCAGTATTTT
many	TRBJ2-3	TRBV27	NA	CASSFAGSTDTQYF	TGTGCCAGCAGTTTTGCGGGCAGCACAGATACGCAGTATTTT
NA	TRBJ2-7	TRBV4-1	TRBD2	CASSHYEGTSGGVVSYEQYF	TGCGCCAGCAGCCATTACGAAGGGACTAGCGGGGGGGTAGTCTCCTACGAGCAGTACTTC
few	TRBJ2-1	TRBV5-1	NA	CASSVLDGNEQFF	TGCGCCAGCAGCGTCTTAGATGGCAATGAGCAGTTCTTC
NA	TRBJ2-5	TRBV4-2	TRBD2	CASSRGGTSRETQYF	TGTGCCAGCAGCCGCGGTGGGACTAGTCGAGAGACCCAGTACTTC
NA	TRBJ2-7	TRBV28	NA	CASRVDSSYEQYF	TGTGCCAGCAGGGTGGACAGCTCCTACGAGCAGTACTTC
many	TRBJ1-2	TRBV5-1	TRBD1	CASSLEQGNYGYTF	TGTGCCAGCAGCTTAGAACAGGGGAACTATGGCTACACCTTC
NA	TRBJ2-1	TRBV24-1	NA	CATSDFGAAEQFF	TGTGCCACCAGTGATTTCGGGGCGGCTGAGCAGTTCTTC
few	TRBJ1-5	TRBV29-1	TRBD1	CSAQGEGQPQHF	TGCAGCGCCCAGGGGGAGGGTCAGCCCCAGCATTTT
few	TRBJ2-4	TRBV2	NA	CASRLDSSQDIQYF	TGTGCCAGCAGACTAGACAGTAGCCAGGACATTCAGTACTTC
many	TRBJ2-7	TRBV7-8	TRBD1	CASSIQQGISSYEQYF	TGTGCCAGCAGCATACAACAGGGGATCAGCTCCTACGAGCAGTACTTC
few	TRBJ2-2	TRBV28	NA	CASSLGGTANPGELFF	TGTGCCAGCAGCTTGGGCGGGACTGCTAATCCCGGGGAGCTGTTTTTT
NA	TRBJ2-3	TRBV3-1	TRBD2	CASSQDRVAGAPQYF	TGTGCCAGCAGCCAAGATCGGGTAGCGGGAGCTCCGCAGTATTTT
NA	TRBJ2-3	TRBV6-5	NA	CASSYGPQGTDTQYF	TGTGCCAGCAGTTACGGTCCCCAGGGTACAGATACGCAGTATTTT
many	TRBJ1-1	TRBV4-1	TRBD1	CASTRTGGAEAFF	TGCGCCAGCACTAGGACAGGGGGGGCTGAAGCTTTCTTT
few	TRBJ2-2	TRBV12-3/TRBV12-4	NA	CASSEETANTGELFF	TGTGCCAGCAGTGAAGAGACAGCGAACACCGGGGAGCTGTTTTTT
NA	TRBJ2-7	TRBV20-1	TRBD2	CSAMGTSGTNYEQYF	TGCAGTGCGATGGGAACTAGCGGGACTAACTACGAGCAGTACTTC
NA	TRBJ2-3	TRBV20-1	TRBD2	CRGTSGSPDTQYF	TGCAGGGGGACTAGCGGGAGCCCAGATACGCAGTATTTT
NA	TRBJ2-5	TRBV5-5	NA	CASSLSRLRREETQYF	TGTGCCAGCAGCTTGAGTAGGTTAAGGAGAGAAGAGACCCAGTACTTC
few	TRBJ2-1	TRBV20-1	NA	CSARYGSENEQFF	TGCAGTGCTAGATATGGGTCCGAAAATGAGCAGTTCTTC
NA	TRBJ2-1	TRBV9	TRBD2	CASSVSGRAAYNEQFF	TGTGCCAGCAGCGTTAGCGGGAGGGCCGCCTACAATGAGCAGTTCTTC
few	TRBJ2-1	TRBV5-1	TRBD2	CASSLFAGGPRNEQFF	TGCGCCAGCAGCTTGTTTGCGGGGGGCCCCAGGAATGAGCAGTTCTTC
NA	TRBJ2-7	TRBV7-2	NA	CASRTTATYEQYF	TGTGCCAGCAGAACTACAGCAACCTACGAGCAGTACTTC
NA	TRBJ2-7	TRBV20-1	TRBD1	CSARDDRGTYEQYF	TGCAGTGCTAGGGATGACAGGGGGACCTACGAGCAGTACTTC
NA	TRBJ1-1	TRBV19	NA	CASSIELSGGFEAFF	TGTGCCAGTAGTATCGAATTGTCCGGAGGATTTGAAGCTTTCTTT
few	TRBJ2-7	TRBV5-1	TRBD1	CASSIAGTGGYEQYF	TGCGCCAGCAGCATAGCCGGGACAGGGGGCTACGAGCAGTACTTC
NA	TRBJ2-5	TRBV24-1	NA	CATSDTSTQYF	TGTGCCACCAGTGATACCTCGACCCAGTACTTC
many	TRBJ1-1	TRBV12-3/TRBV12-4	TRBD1	CASSLGGPTEAFF	TGTGCCAGCAGCTTAGGGGGCCCGACTGAAGCTTTCTTT
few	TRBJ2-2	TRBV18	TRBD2	CASSPGLALNTGELFF	TGTGCCAGCTCACCAGGACTAGCTTTGAACACCGGGGAGCTGTTTTTT
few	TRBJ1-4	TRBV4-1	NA	CASSQTPIEATNEKLFF	TGCGCCAGCAGCCAGACACCTATCGAAGCAACTAATGAAAAACTGTTTTTT
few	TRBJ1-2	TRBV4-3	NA	CASSQEFRAGSGRDYGYTF	TGCGCCAGCAGCCAAGAGTTTAGGGCAGGATCGGGTCGGGACTATGGCTACACCTTC
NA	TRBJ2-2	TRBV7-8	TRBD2	CASSLLAGSLDTGELFF	TGTGCCAGCAGCTTGTTAGCGGGGAGCCTGGACACCGGGGAGCTGTTTTTT
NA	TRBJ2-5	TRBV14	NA	CASSQWRTEETQYF	TGTGCCAGCAGCCAATGGCGGACGGAAGAGACCCAGTACTTC
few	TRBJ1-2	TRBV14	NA	CASSQGAGTNYGYTF	TGTGCCAGCAGCCAAGGGGCAGGGACAAACTATGGCTACACCTTC
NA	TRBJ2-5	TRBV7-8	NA	CASSFLNQETQYF	TGTGCCAGCAGCTTCTTAAACCAGGAGACCCAGTACTTC
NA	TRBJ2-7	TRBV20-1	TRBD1	CSALSLTGTGDEQYF	TGCAGTGCTTTAAGTTTAACCGGGACAGGGGACGAGCAGTACTTC
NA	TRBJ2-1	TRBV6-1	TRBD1	CASSADRGQYNEQFF	TGTGCCAGCAGTGCGGACAGGGGGCAATACAATGAGCAGTTCTTC
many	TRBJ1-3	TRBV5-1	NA	CASSPGSGNTIYF	TGCGCCAGCAGCCCTGGATCCGGAAACACCATATATTTT
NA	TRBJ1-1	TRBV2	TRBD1	CASRGQGFTEAFF	TGTGCCAGCAGGGGACAGGGCTTCACTGAAGCTTTCTTT
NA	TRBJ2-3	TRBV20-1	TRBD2	CSALPVAGGDTQYF	TGCAGTGCCCTTCCGGTAGCGGGGGGGGATACGCAGTATTTT
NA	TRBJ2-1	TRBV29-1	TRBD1	CSVAGTGAREQFF	TGCAGCGTTGCTGGGACAGGGGCTCGTGAGCAGTTCTTC
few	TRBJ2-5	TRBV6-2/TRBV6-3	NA	CASSYGHQETQYF	TGTGCCAGCAGTTACGGGCATCAAGAGACCCAGTACTTC
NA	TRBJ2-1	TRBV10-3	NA	CAISGADHNEQFF	TGTGCCATCAGTGGGGCTGATCACAATGAGCAGTTCTTC
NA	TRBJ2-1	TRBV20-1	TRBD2	CSVLPSGRSEQFF	TGCAGTGTTCTGCCTAGCGGGAGGAGTGAGCAGTTCTTC
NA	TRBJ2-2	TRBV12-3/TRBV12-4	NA	CASMGAGELFF	TGTGCCAGCATGGGGGCCGGGGAGCTGTTTTTT
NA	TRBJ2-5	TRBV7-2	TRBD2	CASSLARTSGKKETQYF	TGTGCCAGCAGCTTAGCCCGGACTAGCGGAAAGAAAGAGACCCAGTACTTC
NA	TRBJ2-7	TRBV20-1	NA	CSATSSTLYEQYF	TGCAGTGCTACATCTTCGACCCTCTACGAGCAGTACTTC
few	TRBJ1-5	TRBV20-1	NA	CSAAAPRAHQPQHF	TGCAGTGCAGCCGCCCCCAGGGCCCATCAGCCCCAGCATTTT
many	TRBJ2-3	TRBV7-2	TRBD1	CASSQGQQITDTQYF	TGTGCCAGCAGCCAGGGACAGCAGATCACAGATACGCAGTATTTT
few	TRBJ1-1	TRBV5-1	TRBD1	CASSLGKQGPPNTEAFF	TGCGCCAGCAGCTTGGGGAAACAGGGGCCACCGAACACTGAAGCTTTCTTT
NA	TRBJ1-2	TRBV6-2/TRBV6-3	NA	CASSYTEIPAPGYGYTF	TGTGCCAGCAGTTACACCGAGATACCCGCCCCGGGCTATGGCTACACCTTC